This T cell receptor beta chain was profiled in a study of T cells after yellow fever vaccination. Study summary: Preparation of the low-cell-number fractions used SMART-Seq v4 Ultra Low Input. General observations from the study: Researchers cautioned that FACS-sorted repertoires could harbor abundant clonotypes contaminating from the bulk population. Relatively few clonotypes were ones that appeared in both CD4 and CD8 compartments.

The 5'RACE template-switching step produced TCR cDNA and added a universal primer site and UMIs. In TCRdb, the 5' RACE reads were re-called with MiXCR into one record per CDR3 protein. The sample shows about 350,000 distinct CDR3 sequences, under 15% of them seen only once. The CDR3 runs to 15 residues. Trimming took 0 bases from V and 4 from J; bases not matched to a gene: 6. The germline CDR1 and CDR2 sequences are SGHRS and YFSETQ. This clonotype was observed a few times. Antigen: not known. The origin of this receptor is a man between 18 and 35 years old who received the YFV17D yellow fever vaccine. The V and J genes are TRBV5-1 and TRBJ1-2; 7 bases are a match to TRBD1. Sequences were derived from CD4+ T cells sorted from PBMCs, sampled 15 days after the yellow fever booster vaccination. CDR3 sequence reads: CASSLASAGGYGYTF. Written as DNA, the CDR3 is TGCGCCAGCAGCTTGGCCTCGGCAGGGGGCTATGGCTACACCTTC.